The 24 T cell receptor beta chains presented below share a single source sample, sequenced in a study of blood T cell repertoires in COVID-19. The method was immunoSEQ multiplex PCR; TCRdb's version includes in-frame clones alone and lacks a portion of them. The sample has 200,000 or so clones, 70% to 90% seen once; the top ten hold 3.5% to 4.5%. Sequencing was performed on peripheral blood. Every receptor here comes from a man aged 50 to 60 with acute or convalescent COVID-19.

The chain is built from TRBV7-3 and TRBJ2-1; weak D call: TRBD1 (6 bases). V was clipped by 8 bases and J by 4 bases, with 12 bases between them. CDR3 length: 13 amino acids. The germline V gene has CDR1 SGHTA and CDR2 FQGTGA. The CDR3 is CASSRDKYNEQFF. The CDR3 nucleotides read TGTGCCAGCTCCCGGGACAAATACAATGAGCAGTTCTTC.

CDR3 residues: CASSLTSPRVNGYTF. CDR3 nucleotides: TGTGCCAGCAGCTTAACCTCCCCCAGGGTAAATGGCTACACCTTC. The rearrangement uses TRBV5-4 and TRBJ1-2; TRBD1 might be the D (5 bases). CDR1 is SGHNT and CDR2 is YYREEE in the germline V gene (reference sequence). CDR3 length equals 15 residues. Trimming took off 2 bases at V and 6 bases at J, with 17 bases between the two ends.

The CDR3 DNA reads as TGTGCCAGCTTCTTAACAGGGGGTAACACTGAAGCTTTCTTT. It translates to CASFLTGGNTEAFF. This chain connects TRBV19 to TRBJ1-1; 8 bases match TRBD1. Germline CDR1 is LNHDA and CDR2 is SQIVND (reference sequence). The CDR3 contains 14 residues. V lost 9 bases to trimming and J lost 2 bases; unmatched junction nucleotides: 8.

The chain has TRBV3-1 (or the pseudogene TRBV3-2) and TRBJ1-4; 8 bases match TRBD1. CDR3 length equals 15 residues. The ends lost 3 bases at V and 6 bases at J; junction bases unmatched: 6. Germline loops: CDR1 LGHDT, CDR2 YNNKEL (reference sequence). The CDR3 bases are TGTGCCAGCAGCCAGGCCGGGACAGGATATGAAAAACTGTTTTTT. Amino acid sequence: CASSQAGTGYEKLFF.

The CDR3 spells CASTNRGRANYGYTF. The CDR3 bases are TGTGCCAGCACCAACAGGGGGCGAGCTAACTATGGCTACACCTTC. V and J are TRBV6-5 and TRBJ1-2; 9 bases are a match to TRBD1. The germline gives CDR1 MNHEY, CDR2 SVGAGI. V gave up 7 bases and J gave up 0 bases; unmatched junction bases: 6. The CDR3 length is 15 residues.

This chain uses TRBV7-9 with TRBJ1-2, with a possible D match to TRBD1 (5 bases). V was trimmed by 4 bases and J by 4 bases, leaving 19 bases between them. Germline CDR1 and CDR2: SEHNR and FQNEAQ (reference sequence). This CDR3 contains 16 residues. The CDR3 DNA sequence: TGTGCCAGCAGCTCCATGGTGGGGGGTGGATCCTATGGCTACACCTTC. Amino acids: CASSSMVGGGSYGYTF.

This sequence joins TRBV6-5 and TRBJ1-2; no clear D. This CDR3 has 13 amino acids. Germline V gene data show CDR1 as MNHEY and CDR2 as SVGAGI. V shed 3 bases and J shed 8 bases, with 13 bases lying between them. The chain's CDR3 is CASSYDGAGGYTF. CDR3 coding DNA: TGTGCCAGCAGTTATGACGGCGCGGGAGGCTACACCTTC.

This rearrangement joins TRBV29-1 to TRBJ1-1; D is perhaps TRBD1 (6 bases). V lost 6 bases and J 0 bases, leaving 11 bases between the germline ends. The CDR3 is 13 amino acids. Germline-derived CDR1 and CDR2 are SQVTM and ANQGSEA. CDR3 DNA sequence: TGCAGCGTGAGGACAGACATGAACACTGAAGCTTTCTTT. Its protein is CSVRTDMNTEAFF.

This rearrangement joins TRBV11-2 to TRBJ2-5; 13 nucleotides agree with TRBD2. Germline V gives CDR1 SGHAT, CDR2 FQNNGV. V lost 4 bases, J lost 9 bases, and 8 bases stayed unmatched. The CDR3 has 15 residues. CDR3: CASSSTSGGSQSQYF. The CDR3, as DNA: TGTGCCAGCAGCTCGACTAGCGGGGGGTCCCAGTCCCAGTACTTC.

The chain combines TRBV19 with TRBJ1-5; 10 positions agree with TRBD1. CDR3 length equals 17 residues. V was clipped by 4 bases and J by 0 bases; unmatched bases: 6. Germline values: CDR1 LNHDA, CDR2 SQIVND (reference sequence). CDR3 DNA: TGTGCCAGTAGTAGACAGGGGGCGACTTATAGCAATCAGCCCCAGCATTTT. It translates to CASSRQGATYSNQPQHF.

The sample holds one count of this clone. The V call is TRBV3-1 (or the pseudogene TRBV3-2), the J call TRBJ2-7; 10 nucleotides line up with TRBD2. Germline V gene data show CDR1 as LGHDT and CDR2 as YNNKEL (reference sequence). The V and J ends lost 1 base and 9 bases, in that order; junction bases with no gene match: 9. The CDR3 consists of 15 residues. The CDR3, as DNA: TGTGCCAGCAGCCAAGGACTAGCGGGCCTCTCTGGGCAGTACTTC. Translation: CASSQGLAGLSGQYF.

The V call is TRBV2, the J call TRBJ2-2, with D perhaps matching TRBD1 (6 bases). V dropped 2 bases and J dropped 4 bases, with 8 bases sitting between them. CDR3 length: 14 residues. Germline values: CDR1 SNHLY, CDR2 FYNNEI. The CDR3, as DNA: TGTGCCAGCAGTGAACAGGGGAGCACCGGGGAGCTGTTTTTT. Its protein product is CASSEQGSTGELFF.

The rearrangement links TRBV30 to TRBJ1-1; 7 positions match TRBD1. Trimming at V came to 4 bases and at J to 4 bases, leaving 12 bases not matched to a gene. The CDR3 contains 15 residues. The V gene's germline CDR1 is GTSNPN and CDR2 SVGIG (reference sequence). The CDR3, as DNA: TGTGCCTGGAACCTTCCCGACAGGGTGGGCACTGAAGCTTTCTTT. The encoded protein is CAWNLPDRVGTEAFF. The variable domain in full, completed from reference TRBV30 and TRBJ1-1, reads SQTIHQWPATLVQPVGSPLSLECTVEGTSNPNLYWYRQAAGRGLQLLFYSVGIGQISSEVPQNLSASRPQDRQFILSSKKLLLSDSGFYLCAWNLPDRVGTEAFFGQGTRLTVV.

This chain connects TRBV9 to TRBJ2-5; D is unclear. CDR1 is SGDLS, CDR2 YYNGEE, per germline. The V end was cut by 0 bases, the J end by 5 bases, with 11 bases between. The CDR3 covers 14 residues. In DNA, the CDR3 is TGTGCCAGCAGCGTAGGAGTCCATATGGAGACCCAGTACTTC. It encodes CASSVGVHMETQYF.

The chain couples TRBV7-3 to TRBJ2-1, with TRBD2 matching over 11 bases. Germline V gene lookup returns CDR1 SGHTA and CDR2 FQGTGA. This CDR3 has 15 amino acids. V was clipped by 4 bases and J by 4 bases; unmatched bases: 3. In nucleotides, the CDR3 is TGTGCCAGCAGCTCACTAGCGGGGGATTACAATGAGCAGTTCTTC. This translates into CASSSLAGDYNEQFF.

The genes are TRBV5-1 and TRBJ2-5; TRBD2 matches 13 bases. The CDR3 extends over 17 amino acids. The V segment lost 1 base and the J segment 0 bases; nucleotides outside the gene matches: 3. Germline CDR1 is SGHRS and CDR2 is YFSETQ. The DNA for the CDR3 is TGCGCCAGCAGCTTGACTAGCGGGGGGGCGTACCAAGAGACCCAGTACTTC. Its protein is CASSLTSGGAYQETQYF.

This clone was seen more than once but under ten times. The chain couples TRBV6-6 to TRBJ1-4; no clear D. The CDR3 runs to 13 residues. The V end lost 6 bases, the J end lost 8 bases, and 13 bases lay between the germline ends. The germline gives CDR1 MNHNY, CDR2 SVGAGI (reference sequence). The CDR3 region has the DNA TGTGCCAGCAGCCGGACTGCAAGAGAAAAACTGTTTTTT. Encoded protein: CASSRTAREKLFF.

The CDR3 loop is CASSDRIGGGRTQYF. In DNA form, the CDR3 reads TGTGCCAGCAGTGACAGGATCGGGGGGGGCCGTACGCAGTATTTT. The chain couples TRBV6-1 to TRBJ2-3; 8 positions agree with TRBD2. The CDR3 is made up of 15 amino acids. Per germline, CDR1 MNHNS and CDR2 SASEGT. Trimming removed 3 bases from V and 8 bases from J; junction bases left unmatched: 10.

This chain joins TRBV11-2 and TRBJ1-4; 9 bases match TRBD1. The germline V gene has CDR1 SGHAT and CDR2 FQNNGV. V lost 4 bases, J lost 3 bases, and 6 bases stayed unmatched. This CDR3 has 16 residues. The CDR3 coding sequence is TGTGCCAGCAGCTACGGTCGGACAGGGGCTAATGAAAAACTGTTTTTT. The encoded protein is CASSYGRTGANEKLFF.

The chain couples TRBV19 to TRBJ1-4, with D perhaps TRBD1 (5 bases). The V end lost 5 bases, the J end lost 9 bases, and 7 bases lay between the germline ends. Germline V gives CDR1 LNHDA, CDR2 SQIVND (reference sequence). The CDR3 is made up of 11 amino acids. The CDR3: CASSQGQKLFF. The CDR3 DNA sequence: TGTGCCAGTAGTCAGGGTCAAAAACTGTTTTTT.

The chain combines TRBV5-4 with TRBJ2-1, with 9 bases lining up with TRBD1. The V and J ends lost 4 bases and 10 bases, in that order; junction bases with no gene match: 3. Looked up from germline, CDR1 is SGHNT and CDR2 is YYREEE (reference sequence). The CDR3 contains 12 residues. CDR3 sequence: CASSRTGEEQFF. The CDR3 nucleotides read TGTGCCAGCAGCAGGACAGGGGAGGAGCAGTTCTTC.

This clone appeared once. V and J are TRBV11-2 and TRBJ1-1; D is perhaps TRBD1 (6 bases). The V gene lost 2 bases and the J gene lost 3 bases, with 16 bases spanning the gap. Germline V gene lookup returns CDR1 SGHAT and CDR2 FQNNGV. The CDR3 is 16 amino acids. As DNA, the CDR3 is TGTGCCAGCAGCTTATGGGGGGGCGCCGGGTACACTGAAGCTTTCTTT. Translation: CASSLWGGAGYTEAFF.

J is TRBJ2-7 and V is TRBV9, with D tentatively TRBD1 (6 bases). Germline V gives CDR1 SGDLS, CDR2 YYNGEE. The CDR3 extends over 15 amino acids. The germline V and J ends were trimmed by 4 bases and 0 bases, with 14 bases remaining between them. The CDR3 sequence: CASSTDSHSSYEQYF. In nucleotides, the CDR3 is TGTGCCAGCAGCACGGACAGTCATAGCTCCTACGAGCAGTACTTC.

V gene TRBV5-4 combines with J gene TRBJ2-1, with 9 positions matching TRBD1. Germline trimming cut 2 bases from V and 9 bases from J; bases unmatched to any gene: 9. Germline CDR1 SGHNT, CDR2 YYREEE (reference sequence). This CDR3 is built from 15 residues. The CDR3: CASSFGTGRRGEQFF. Here the CDR3 DNA reads TGTGCCAGCAGCTTCGGGACAGGGAGGAGAGGTGAGCAGTTCTTC.